Below, 17 T cell receptor beta chains from the same sample are listed, as sequenced in a study of CD8+ T cells in alopecia areata. The authors extracted RNA and reverse transcribed it into cDNA as the sequencing template. Sequenced by immunoSEQ multiplex PCR; TCRdb stores in-frame clones only, minus some. Of roughly 110,000 clones in the sample, around 50% were seen once. Treatment indicated: oral pan-JAK inhibitor, 5-10 mg twice daily. Sequencing used CD8+ T cells sorted from blood, obtained at week 24, from a patient treated with tofacitinib. The receptors come from a human donor with alopecia areata.

This chain connects TRBV18 to TRBJ1-1, with TRBD1 identical over 7 bases. Trimming at V came to 8 bases and at J to 4 bases, leaving 7 bases not matched to a gene. The CDR3 extends over 13 amino acids. Per germline, CDR1 KGHSH and CDR2 LQKENI. CDR3 nucleotide sequence: TGTGCCAGCACAACAGGGGAGGCCACTGAAGCTTTCTTT. The encoded protein is CASTTGEATEAFF.

As regards this clone: This likely came from a read error, as a far larger clone is one base away. The same CDR3 is also encoded by other DNA sequences in this sample. The chain has TRBV7-2 and TRBJ2-7; D is ambiguous. This CDR3 contains 12 residues. V gave up 5 bases and J gave up 0 bases, with 5 bases separating them. Germline loops: CDR1 SGHTA, CDR2 FQGNSA. CDR3 in amino acids: CASSPSSYEQYF. The DNA of the CDR3 is TGTGCCAGCAGCCCTAGCTCCTACGAGCAGTACTTC.

The chain recombines TRBV6-5 with TRBJ2-5; 9 bases are a match to TRBD2. Germline V gene sequence: CDR1 MNHEY, CDR2 SVGAGI. CDR3 size: 15 residues. Losses at the gene ends were 7 bases for V and 4 bases for J; bases not matched to a gene: 10. The CDR3, as DNA: TGTGCCAGCAACTATGGCGGGGGGGCCGGAGAGACCCAGTACTTC. Translated: CASNYGGGAGETQYF.

The chain is built from TRBV25-1 and TRBJ1-1, with D possibly matching TRBD1 (5 bases). Between the trimmed V and J ends, which lost 2 bases and 3 bases, there was a span of 10 bases. Germline loops: CDR1 MGHDK, CDR2 SYGVNS. The CDR3 is made up of 14 amino acids. CDR3: CASSEPREDTEAFF. DNA for the CDR3: TGTGCCAGCAGTGAACCCAGGGAGGACACTGAAGCTTTCTTT. The variable domain in full, completed from reference TRBV25-1 and TRBJ1-1, reads EADIYQTPRYLVIGTGKKITLECSQTMGHDKMYWYQQDPGMELHLIHYSYGVNSTEKGDLSSESTVSRIRTEHFPLTLESARPSHTSQYLCASSEPREDTEAFFGQGTRLTVV.

V gene TRBV30 combines with J gene TRBJ2-1, with 8 bases that match TRBD2. The V and J ends lost 2 bases and 3 bases, in that order; junction bases with no gene match: 3. The CDR3 runs 14 residues. The germline CDR1 and CDR2 sequences are GTSNPN and SVGIG (reference sequence). The CDR3 loop reads CAWSIAGLYNEQFF. The DNA for the CDR3 is TGTGCCTGGAGTATAGCGGGGCTCTACAATGAGCAGTTCTTC.

This chain uses TRBV18 with TRBJ2-2; possible D gene TRBD2, 5 bases. The CDR3 totals 13 residues. The V gene's germline CDR1 is KGHSH and CDR2 LQKENI. Trimming cost V 5 bases and J 4 bases, with 8 bases left between them. The CDR3 reads CASSGGSTGELFF. In DNA form, the CDR3 reads TGTGCCAGCTCAGGAGGATCCACCGGGGAGCTGTTTTTT.

There are a few counts of this clone. The V call is TRBV5-1, the J call TRBJ1-2, with a possible D match to TRBD1 (5 bases). The length of the CDR3 is 16 residues. The germline V gene has CDR1 SGHRS and CDR2 YFSETQ. The V end lost 4 bases, the J end lost 2 bases, and 18 bases lay between the germline ends. The CDR3 region is CASSVGQKQANYGYTF. The CDR3 bases are TGCGCCAGCAGCGTTGGGCAAAAACAGGCGAACTATGGCTACACCTTC.

This clone was observed a few times. The rearrangement joins TRBV6-1 to TRBJ1-1, with TRBD1 as a possible D gene (6 bases). There are 14 residues in the CDR3. V shed 1 base and J shed 7 bases, with 13 bases lying between them. Germline V CDR1 and CDR2: MNHNS, SASEGT. CDR3: CASSEGGHGDEAFF. For the CDR3, the DNA is TGTGCCAGCAGTGAAGGGGGACACGGTGATGAAGCTTTCTTT.

The chain employs TRBV25-1 and TRBJ2-7; TRBD1 matches 7 bases. V lost 5 bases and J lost 4; bases outside the gene matches: 5. This CDR3 region has 13 residues. The germline CDR1 and CDR2 sequences are MGHDK and SYGVNS. Written as DNA, the CDR3 is TGTGCCAGCAGTCAAGGGGGCAGGTACGAGCAGTACTTC. It encodes CASSQGGRYEQYF.

This rearrangement joins TRBV6-5 to TRBJ2-7; no definite D call. The V gene's germline CDR1 is MNHEY and CDR2 SVGAGI. The CDR3 spans 13 residues. Trimming took 6 bases from V and 4 from J, leaving 13 bases between them. As DNA, the CDR3 is TGTGCCAGCAGCGTAAAGACCGATTACGAGCAGTACTTC. Translated: CASSVKTDYEQYF.

V is TRBV7-2 and J is TRBJ1-1, with unresolved D. Germline V gives CDR1 SGHTA, CDR2 FQGNSA. The CDR3 totals 14 residues. V was clipped by 4 bases and J by 6 bases, with 15 bases between them. The CDR3 nucleotides read TGTGCCAGCAGCTCCCTACTCAACAGCCCTGAAGCTTTCTTT. This sequence encodes CASSSLLNSPEAFF.

The chain combines TRBV20-1 with TRBJ2-4, with 7 nucleotides matching TRBD1. V shed 3 bases, J shed 10 bases, and the junction held 3 bases outside the gene matches. Germline assignment: CDR1 DFQATT and CDR2 SNEGSKA (reference sequence). This CDR3 is 11 amino acids long. Here the CDR3 reads CSASVQGIQYF. CDR3 DNA sequence: TGCAGTGCTAGCGTACAGGGGATTCAGTACTTC.

The chain joins TRBV7-9 to TRBJ2-5; D might be TRBD1 or TRBD2, each matching 5 bases. CDR1 is SEHNR, CDR2 FQNEAQ, per germline (reference sequence). V dropped 8 bases and J dropped 1 base, with 17 bases sitting between them. The CDR3 runs to 15 residues. CDR3 protein: CASSILRDPQETQYF. The CDR3 region has the DNA TGTGCCAGCTCAATTCTCAGGGACCCCCAAGAGACCCAGTACTTC.

The chain recombines TRBV15 with TRBJ2-1, with D possibly matching TRBD2 (5 bases). The CDR3 loop spans 14 amino acids. In germline, CDR1 is LNHNV, CDR2 YYDKDF (reference sequence). Trimming pared 1 base from V and 7 bases from J, leaving 11 bases between. CDR3 sequence reads: CATSRGPPGNEQFF. The CDR3, as DNA: TGTGCCACCAGCAGAGGCCCCCCGGGGAATGAGCAGTTCTTC. Full variable domain (outside the CDR3, taken from reference TRBV15 and TRBJ2-1): DAMVIQNPRYQVTQFGKPVTLSCSQTLNHNVMYWYQQKSSQAPKLLFHYYDKDFNNEADTPDNFQSRRPNTSFCFLDIRSPGLGDTAMYLCATSRGPPGNEQFFGPGTRLTVL.

This clone was picked up one time. A junction boundary mismatches the germline segment, possibly from a read error. The genes are TRBV18 and TRBJ1-1, with 8 nucleotides matching TRBD1. This CDR3 is 15 amino acids long. The germline V gene has CDR1 KGHSH and CDR2 LQKENI. The CDR3 DNA sequence: TGCGCCAGCTCACTTGTCGGACAGGGTTCTACTGAAGCTTTCTTT. It encodes CASSLVGQGSTEAFF.

This chain uses TRBV7-8 with TRBJ2-7; D remains unclear. Trimming stripped 3 bases from V and 5 bases from J, with 5 bases between. This CDR3 comprises 11 residues. Germline V gene sequence: CDR1 SGHVS, CDR2 FQNEAQ. The CDR3 DNA is TGTGCCAGCAGCTTGGGAAACGAGCAGTACTTC. It codes for CASSLGNEQYF.

The chain uses TRBV30 and TRBJ2-3, with D maybe TRBD1 (6 bases). Germline lookup yields CDR1 GTSNPN and CDR2 SVGIG (reference sequence). The CDR3 sequence is 14 residues long. V was clipped by 4 bases and J by 0 bases, with 11 bases between them. CDR3 nucleotide sequence: TGTGCCTGGAACTGGGGGCCGAGCACAGATACGCAGTATTTT. It encodes CAWNWGPSTDTQYF.